This record covers a single T cell receptor beta chain. As yet, its antigen is unknown. Germline V gene sequence: CDR1 SGHKS, CDR2 YYEKEE (reference sequence). There are 15 residues in the CDR3. V was shortened by 5 bases and J by 0 bases, with 12 bases between the two germline ends. Aged 18 to 65, the patients had hyperthyroidism that was newly diagnosed and had lasted under 2 months. Diagnoses rested on clinical symptoms, serum thyroxine and TRAb, thyroid ultrasound and orbital computed tomography. The source of the sample is a study of T cells in Graves' hyperthyroidism and ophthalmopathy. RNA transcripts gave rise to amplified TCR beta CDR3 regions. HTBI primers were used for first-round RT-PCR of the TCR CDR3. TCRdb re-called the multiplex PCR reads through MiXCR, storing one row per CDR3 protein. This table holds under 700,000 distinct CDR3 sequences, 35% to 55% found once. Study-wide findings and caveats: The majority of expanded thyroid clonotypes above 0.001 also appeared in blood.

Source material: peripheral blood or thyroid tissue (not recorded which). The chain uses TRBV5-5 and TRBJ1-3, with D unresolved. The TCR sequence derives from a woman in her late teens or twenties with Graves' hyperthyroidism. The chain's CDR3 is CASSSHGTSGNTIYF. The CDR3 nucleotides are TGTGCCAGCAGTTCCCACGGCACCTCTGGAAACACCATATATTTT. The full variable domain, completed using reference TRBV5-5 and TRBJ1-3, is DAGVTQSPTHLIKTRGQQVTLRCSPISGHKSVSWYQQVLGQGPQFIFQYYEKEERGRGNFPDRFSARQFPNYSSELNVNALLLGDSALYLCASSSHGTSGNTIYFGEGSWLTVV.